A selection of T cell receptor beta chains follows, all from one sample in a study of blood T cells in healthy people across ages. TCRdb re-derived calls from the 5' RACE reads in MiXCR, one entry per CDR3 protein. The sample records approximately 1.5 million distinct CDR3 sequences, roughly 32% being singletons. The sequenced sample consisted of blood. The receptors come from a woman in her twenties or thirties in good health. The CDR3 runs from the conserved cysteine through the conserved F or W. Each record gives: J gene, clone size, V gene, D gene, CDR3 DNA, CDR3 protein. A D gene is named only where the DNA matches it firmly. Rows may omit the clone size; those that give it use once, few, many or a size class.

j_gene: TRBJ1-2
abundance: NA
v_gene: TRBV18
d_gene: NA
CDR3nt: TGTGCCAGCTCACCATTAAGGGGCGAGTATGGCTACACCTTC
CDR3aa: CASSPLRGEYGYTF

j_gene: TRBJ2-5
abundance: NA
v_gene: TRBV6-6
d_gene: NA
CDR3nt: TGTGCCAGCTCTGGGGGGGCCTACCGACAAGAGACCCAGTACTTC
CDR3aa: CASSGGAYRQETQYF

j_gene: TRBJ2-1
abundance: few
v_gene: TRBV20-1
d_gene: NA
CDR3nt: TGCAGTGCTAGAGATCTCCTACGACATATCGTTTACAATGAGCAGTTCTTC
CDR3aa: CSARDLLRHIVYNEQFF

j_gene: TRBJ2-1
abundance: NA
v_gene: TRBV7-9
d_gene: TRBD2
CDR3nt: TGTGCCAGCAGCCCTAGGACTAGCGGGGGAGAGCAGTTCTTC
CDR3aa: CASSPRTSGGEQFF

j_gene: TRBJ2-5
abundance: once
v_gene: TRBV20-1
d_gene: NA
CDR3nt: TGCAGTGGTGCCCCGGGACCTCAAGAGACCCAGTACTTC
CDR3aa: CSGAPGPQETQYF

j_gene: TRBJ2-1
abundance: NA
v_gene: TRBV7-9
d_gene: TRBD2
CDR3nt: TGTGCCAGCAGCTCACCGGGACTAGACATCAATGAGCAGTTCTTC
CDR3aa: CASSSPGLDINEQFF

j_gene: TRBJ1-2
abundance: few
v_gene: TRBV6-1
d_gene: NA
CDR3nt: TGTGCCAGCACGCGGGATGCTGGCTATGGCTACACCTTC
CDR3aa: CASTRDAGYGYTF

j_gene: TRBJ2-3
abundance: few
v_gene: TRBV13
d_gene: NA
CDR3nt: TGTGCCAGCAGCTTAGGGGAGGGGCAGTATTTT
CDR3aa: CASSLGEGQYF

j_gene: TRBJ1-1
abundance: NA
v_gene: TRBV7-6
d_gene: NA
CDR3nt: TGTGCCAGCAGCCCAGGGGCTACGCGTGGCGGTGAGGGCACTGAAGCTTTCTTT
CDR3aa: CASSPGATRGGEGTEAFF

j_gene: TRBJ2-3
abundance: NA
v_gene: TRBV7-2
d_gene: NA
CDR3nt: TGTGCCAGCAGTGCGGCTTGGGATACGCAGTATTTT
CDR3aa: CASSAAWDTQYF